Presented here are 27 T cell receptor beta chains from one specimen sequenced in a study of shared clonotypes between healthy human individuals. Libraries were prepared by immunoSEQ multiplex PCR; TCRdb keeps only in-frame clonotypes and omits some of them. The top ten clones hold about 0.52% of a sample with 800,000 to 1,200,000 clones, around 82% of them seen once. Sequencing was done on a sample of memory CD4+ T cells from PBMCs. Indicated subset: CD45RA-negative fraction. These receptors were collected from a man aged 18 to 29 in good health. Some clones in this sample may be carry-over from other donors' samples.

This chain's CDR3 is CASSEPNIQYF. The CDR3 DNA reads as TGTGCCAGCAGTGAGCCAAACATTCAGTACTTC. This rearrangement joins TRBV6-5 to TRBJ2-4; D uncertain. The ends were cut back, 5 bases at V and 6 bases at J, with 5 bases in the middle. The CDR3 runs to 11 residues. The germline V gene has CDR1 MNHEY and CDR2 SVGAGI.

The CDR3 region has the DNA TGTGCCAGCAGTGCAGGGACAGGCTTCACAGATACGCAGTATTTT. Protein product: CASSAGTGFTDTQYF. The V gene is TRBV6-1, the J gene TRBJ2-3, with 8 bases fitting TRBD1. Trimming cost V 4 bases and J 2 bases; bases outside gene matches: 5. The CDR3 runs to 15 residues. The V gene's germline CDR1 is MNHNS and CDR2 SASEGT.

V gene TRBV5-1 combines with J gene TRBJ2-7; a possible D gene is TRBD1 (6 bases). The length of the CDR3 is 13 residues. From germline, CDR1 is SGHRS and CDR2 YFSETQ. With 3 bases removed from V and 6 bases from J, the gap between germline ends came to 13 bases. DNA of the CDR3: TGCGCCAGCAGCTCCAATTGGGACACCGAGCAGTACTTC. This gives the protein CASSSNWDTEQYF. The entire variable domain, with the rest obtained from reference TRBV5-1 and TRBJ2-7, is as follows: KAGVTQTPRYLIKTRGQQVTLSCSPISGHRSVSWYQQTPGQGLQFLFEYFSETQRNKGNFPGRFSGRQFSNSRSEMNVSTLELGDSALYLCASSSNWDTEQYFGPGTRLTVT.

CDR3 amino acids: CASSQKRTSGPYEQYF. The CDR3 DNA follows: TGTGCCAGCAGCCAGAAGCGGACTAGCGGGCCCTACGAGCAGTACTTC. This chain connects TRBV14 to TRBJ2-7; 11 bases align to TRBD2. CDR1 is SGHDN and CDR2 is FVKESK in the germline V gene. The CDR3 runs 16 residues. The V gene end was trimmed by 3 bases and the J gene end by 2 bases; junction bases not matched to a gene: 6.

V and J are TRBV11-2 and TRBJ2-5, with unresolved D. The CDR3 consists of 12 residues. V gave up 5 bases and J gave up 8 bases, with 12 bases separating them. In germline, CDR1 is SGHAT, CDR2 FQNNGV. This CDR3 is CASSQKPGTQYF. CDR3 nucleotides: TGTGCCAGCAGCCAAAAGCCGGGTACCCAGTACTTC.

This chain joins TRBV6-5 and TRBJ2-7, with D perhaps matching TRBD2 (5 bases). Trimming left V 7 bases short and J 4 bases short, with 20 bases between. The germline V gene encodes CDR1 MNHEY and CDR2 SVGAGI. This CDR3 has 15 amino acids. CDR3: CASTPRRRSGYEQYF. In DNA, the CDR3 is TGTGCCAGCACCCCCAGACGCAGGTCGGGATACGAGCAGTACTTC.

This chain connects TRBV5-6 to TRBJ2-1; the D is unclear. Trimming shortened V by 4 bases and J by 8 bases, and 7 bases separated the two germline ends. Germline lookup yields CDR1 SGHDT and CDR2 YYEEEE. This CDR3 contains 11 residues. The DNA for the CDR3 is TGTGCCAGCAGCCAGTTCTATGAGCAGTTCTTC. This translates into CASSQFYEQFF.

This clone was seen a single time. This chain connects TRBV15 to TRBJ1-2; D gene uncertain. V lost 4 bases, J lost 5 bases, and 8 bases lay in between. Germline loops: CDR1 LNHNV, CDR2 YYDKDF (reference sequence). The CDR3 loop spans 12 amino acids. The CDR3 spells CATSMDGYGYTF. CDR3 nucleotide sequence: TGTGCCACCAGCATGGACGGGTATGGCTACACCTTC.

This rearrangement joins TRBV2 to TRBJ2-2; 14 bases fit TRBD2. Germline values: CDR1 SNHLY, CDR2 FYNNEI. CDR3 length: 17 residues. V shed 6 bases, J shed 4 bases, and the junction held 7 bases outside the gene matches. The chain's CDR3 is CASSDGLAGGGTGELFF. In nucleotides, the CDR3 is TGTGCCAGCAGCGACGGACTAGCGGGAGGAGGCACCGGGGAGCTGTTTTTT.

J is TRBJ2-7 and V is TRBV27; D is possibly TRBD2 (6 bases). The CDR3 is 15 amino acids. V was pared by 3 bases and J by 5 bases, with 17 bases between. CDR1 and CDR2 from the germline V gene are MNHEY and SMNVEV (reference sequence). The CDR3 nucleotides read TGTGCCAGCAGTTTGGTATCTAGCCGCGGGGACGAGCAGTACTTC. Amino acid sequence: CASSLVSSRGDEQYF.

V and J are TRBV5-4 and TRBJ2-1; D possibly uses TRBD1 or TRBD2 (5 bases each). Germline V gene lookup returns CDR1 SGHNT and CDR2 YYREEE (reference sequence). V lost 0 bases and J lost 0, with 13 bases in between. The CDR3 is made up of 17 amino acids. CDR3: CASSLVRGTNSYNEQFF. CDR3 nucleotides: TGTGCCAGCAGCTTGGTTCGGGGCACAAACTCCTACAATGAGCAGTTCTTC.

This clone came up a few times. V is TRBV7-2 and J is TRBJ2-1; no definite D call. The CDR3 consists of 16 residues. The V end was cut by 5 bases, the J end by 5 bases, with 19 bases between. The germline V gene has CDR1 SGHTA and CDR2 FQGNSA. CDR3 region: CASSRRVAHPDNEQFF. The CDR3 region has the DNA TGTGCCAGCAGCCGCCGCGTAGCCCACCCCGACAATGAGCAGTTCTTC.

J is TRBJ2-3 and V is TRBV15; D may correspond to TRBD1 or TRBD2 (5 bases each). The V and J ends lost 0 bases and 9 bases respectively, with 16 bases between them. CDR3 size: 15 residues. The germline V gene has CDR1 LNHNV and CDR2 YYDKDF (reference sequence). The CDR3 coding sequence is TGTGCCACCAGCAGAGAGGGTTGGGGGTTGGGGACGCAGTATTTT. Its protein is CATSREGWGLGTQYF. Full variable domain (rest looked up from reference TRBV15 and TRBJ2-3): DAMVIQNPRYQVTQFGKPVTLSCSQTLNHNVMYWYQQKSSQAPKLLFHYYDKDFNNEADTPDNFQSRRPNTSFCFLDIRSPGLGDTAMYLCATSREGWGLGTQYFGPGTRLTVL.

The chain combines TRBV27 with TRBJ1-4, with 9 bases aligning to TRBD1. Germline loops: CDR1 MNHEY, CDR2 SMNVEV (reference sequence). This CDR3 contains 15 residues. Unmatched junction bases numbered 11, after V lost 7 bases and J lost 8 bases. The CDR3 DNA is TGTGCCAGCACTAACATAGGGACAGGGTCGGAAAAACTGTTTTTT. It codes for CASTNIGTGSEKLFF.

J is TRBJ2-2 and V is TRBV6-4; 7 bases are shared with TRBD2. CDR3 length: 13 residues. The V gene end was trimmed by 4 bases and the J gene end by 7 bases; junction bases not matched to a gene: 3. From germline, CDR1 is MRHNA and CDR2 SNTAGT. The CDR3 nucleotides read TGTGCCAGCAGTGTAGGCGGGAGCGGGGAGCTGTTTTTT. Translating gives CASSVGGSGELFF.

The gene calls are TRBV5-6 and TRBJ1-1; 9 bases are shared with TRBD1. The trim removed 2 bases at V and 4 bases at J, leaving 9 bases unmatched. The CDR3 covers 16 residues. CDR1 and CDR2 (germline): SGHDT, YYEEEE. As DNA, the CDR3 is TGTGCCAGCAGCTTCGGTACAGGGGGCGCGTTCACTGAAGCTTTCTTT. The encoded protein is CASSFGTGGAFTEAFF.

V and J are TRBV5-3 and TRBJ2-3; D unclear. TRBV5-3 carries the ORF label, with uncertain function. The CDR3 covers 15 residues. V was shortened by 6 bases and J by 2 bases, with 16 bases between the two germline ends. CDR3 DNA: TGTGCCAGAAAGTACGGTTACAGTCTCACAGATACGCAGTATTTT. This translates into CARKYGYSLTDTQYF.

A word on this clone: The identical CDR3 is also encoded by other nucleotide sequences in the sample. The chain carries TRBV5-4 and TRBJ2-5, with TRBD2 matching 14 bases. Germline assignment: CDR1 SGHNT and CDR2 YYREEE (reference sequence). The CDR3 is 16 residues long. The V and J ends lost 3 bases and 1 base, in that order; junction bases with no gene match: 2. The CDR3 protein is CASSSGLAGAQETQYF. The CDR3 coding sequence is TGTGCCAGCAGCTCGGGACTAGCGGGAGCCCAAGAGACCCAGTACTTC. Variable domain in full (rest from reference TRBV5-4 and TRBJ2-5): ETGVTQSPTHLIKTRGQQVTLRCSSQSGHNTVSWYQQALGQGPQFIFQYYREEENGRGNFPPRFSGLQFPNYSSELNVNALELDDSALYLCASSSGLAGAQETQYFGPGTRLLVL.

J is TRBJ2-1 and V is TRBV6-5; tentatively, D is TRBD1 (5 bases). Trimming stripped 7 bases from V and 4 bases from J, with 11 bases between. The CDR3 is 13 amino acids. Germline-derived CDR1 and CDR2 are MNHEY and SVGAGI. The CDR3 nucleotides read TGTGCCAGCAAACTAACAGGTTACAATGAGCAGTTCTTC. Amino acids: CASKLTGYNEQFF.

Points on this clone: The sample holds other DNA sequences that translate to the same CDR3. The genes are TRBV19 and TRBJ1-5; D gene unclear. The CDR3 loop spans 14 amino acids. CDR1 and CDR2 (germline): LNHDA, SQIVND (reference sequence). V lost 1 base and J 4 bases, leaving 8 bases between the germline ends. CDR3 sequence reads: CASSIVRGNQPQHF. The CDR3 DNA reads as TGTGCCAGTAGTATAGTGCGGGGAAATCAGCCCCAGCATTTT.

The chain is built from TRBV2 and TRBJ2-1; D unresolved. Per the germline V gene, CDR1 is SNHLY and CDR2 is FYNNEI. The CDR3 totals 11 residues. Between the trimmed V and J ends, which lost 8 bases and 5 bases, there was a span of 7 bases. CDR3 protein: CASQPNNEQFF. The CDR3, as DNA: TGTGCCAGCCAACCCAACAATGAGCAGTTCTTC. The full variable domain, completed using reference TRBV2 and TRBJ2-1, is EPEVTQTPSHQVTQMGQEVILRCVPISNHLYFYWYRQILGQKVEFLVSFYNNEISEKSEIFDDQFSVERPDGSNFTLKIRSTKLEDSAMYFCASQPNNEQFFGPGTRLTVL.

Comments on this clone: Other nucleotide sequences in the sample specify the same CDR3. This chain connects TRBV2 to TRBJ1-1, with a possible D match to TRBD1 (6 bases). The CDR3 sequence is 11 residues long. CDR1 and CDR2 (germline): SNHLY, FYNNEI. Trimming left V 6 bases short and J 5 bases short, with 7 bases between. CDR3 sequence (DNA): TGTGCCAGCAGCACAGGGACTGAAGCTTTCTTT. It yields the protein CASSTGTEAFF. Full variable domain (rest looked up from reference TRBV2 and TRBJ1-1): EPEVTQTPSHQVTQMGQEVILRCVPISNHLYFYWYRQILGQKVEFLVSFYNNEISEKSEIFDDQFSVERPDGSNFTLKIRSTKLEDSAMYFCASSTGTEAFFGQGTRLTVV.

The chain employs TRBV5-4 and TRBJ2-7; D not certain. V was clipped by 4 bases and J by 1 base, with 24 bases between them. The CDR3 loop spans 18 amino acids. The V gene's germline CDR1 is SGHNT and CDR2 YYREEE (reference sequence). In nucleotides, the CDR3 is TGTGCCAGCAGCCAGACCCCCGATGGTCGACCGGCTTCCTACGAGCAGTACTTC. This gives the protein CASSQTPDGRPASYEQYF.

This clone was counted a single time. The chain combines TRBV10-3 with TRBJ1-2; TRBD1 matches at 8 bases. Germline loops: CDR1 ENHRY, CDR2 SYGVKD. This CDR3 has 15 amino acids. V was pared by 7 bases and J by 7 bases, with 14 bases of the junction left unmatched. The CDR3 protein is CAITAGQGGTGGYTF. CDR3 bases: TGTGCCATCACCGCCGGACAGGGAGGAACGGGTGGCTACACCTTC.

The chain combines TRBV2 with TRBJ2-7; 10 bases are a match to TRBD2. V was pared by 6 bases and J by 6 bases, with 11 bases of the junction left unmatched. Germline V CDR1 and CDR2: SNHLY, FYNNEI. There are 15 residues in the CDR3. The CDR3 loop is CASRKREGDRGEQYF. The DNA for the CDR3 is TGTGCCAGCAGAAAGCGGGAGGGAGACCGGGGCGAGCAGTACTTC.

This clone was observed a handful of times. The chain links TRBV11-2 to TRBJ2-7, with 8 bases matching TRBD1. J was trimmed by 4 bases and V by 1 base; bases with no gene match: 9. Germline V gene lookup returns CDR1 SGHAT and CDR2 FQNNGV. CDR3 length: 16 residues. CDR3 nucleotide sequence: TGTGCCAGCAGCTTAGTTTCCGGGACAGGAAGGTACGAGCAGTACTTC. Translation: CASSLVSGTGRYEQYF.

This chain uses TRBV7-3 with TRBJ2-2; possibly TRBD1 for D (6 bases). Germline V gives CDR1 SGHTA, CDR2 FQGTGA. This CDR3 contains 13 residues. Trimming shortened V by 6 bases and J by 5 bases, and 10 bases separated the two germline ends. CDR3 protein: CASSFDRTGELFF. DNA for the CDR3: TGTGCCAGCAGTTTTGACAGGACCGGGGAGCTGTTTTTT.